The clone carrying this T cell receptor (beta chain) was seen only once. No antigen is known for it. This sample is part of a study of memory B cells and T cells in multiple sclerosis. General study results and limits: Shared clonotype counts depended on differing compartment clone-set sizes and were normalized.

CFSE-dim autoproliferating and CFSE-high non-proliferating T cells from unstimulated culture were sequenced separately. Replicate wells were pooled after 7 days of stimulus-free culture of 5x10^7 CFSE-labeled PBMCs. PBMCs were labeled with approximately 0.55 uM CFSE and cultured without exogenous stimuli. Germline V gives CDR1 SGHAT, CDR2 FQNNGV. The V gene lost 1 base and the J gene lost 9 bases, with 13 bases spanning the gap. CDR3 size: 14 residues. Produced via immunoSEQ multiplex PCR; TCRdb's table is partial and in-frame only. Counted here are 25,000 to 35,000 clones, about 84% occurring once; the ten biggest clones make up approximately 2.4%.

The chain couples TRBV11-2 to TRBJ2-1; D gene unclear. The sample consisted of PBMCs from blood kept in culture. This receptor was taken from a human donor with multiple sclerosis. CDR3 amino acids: CASSLVYLGSEQFF. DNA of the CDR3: TGTGCCAGCAGCTTAGTCTATTTGGGTTCTGAGCAGTTCTTC.